The T cell receptor (beta chain) under discussion was sequenced for a study of blood T cell repertoires in COVID-19. About the study: There were acute and convalescent COVID-19 samples, and they came from the United States, Italy and Spain. PBMCs, B-cell-depleted T cells, or T cells were the source of the cDNA or gDNA that made up the material.

In the original processing: How many nucleated cells were present was estimated from reference gene primer amplification. Profiled with immunoSEQ multiplex PCR; TCRdb holds only in-frame clones, not every one. V and J calls and clone size follow that table, whereas D and trimming were derived from the DNA. The repertoire holds roughly 60,000 clones, with about 83% as singletons. V was trimmed by 4 bases and J by 0 bases, leaving 14 bases between them. The CDR3 is 15 amino acids. Germline CDR1 SGHRS, CDR2 YFSETQ. The sequenced material came from peripheral blood. V usage is TRBV5-1 and J usage is TRBJ2-7; weak D call: TRBD2 (7 bases). The source is a woman older than 75 with acute or convalescent COVID-19. The CDR3 DNA is TGCGCCAGCAGCCCGTGGGGGGGCTCCTCCTACGAGCAGTACTTC. It is translated as CASSPWGGSSYEQYF.